This section outlines one T cell receptor (beta chain) sequence together with its context. In the source study's methods: Amplification of reference gene primers provided the estimated nucleated cell counts. Method: immunoSEQ multiplex PCR; TCRdb's copy keeps in-frame clones and lacks some. For V, J and clone size, that table is used; D and trimming come from the DNA. The data contain about 57,000 clones, about nine tenths of them singletons. The V end lost 0 bases, the J end lost 3 bases, and 6 bases lay between the germline ends. The CDR3 covers 13 residues. Germline lookup yields CDR1 LGHNA and CDR2 YNFKEQ. The data are from a study of blood T cell repertoires in COVID-19. Study-level information: COVID-19 samples, acute and convalescent, were from the United States, Italy and Spain. T cells, B-cell-depleted T cells, or PBMCs provided the cDNA or gDNA that served as material.

The sequenced sample consisted of peripheral blood. The V gene is TRBV4-2, the J gene TRBJ2-7, with D hard to call. The source is a human donor in a cohort sampled during active COVID-19. The CDR3 protein is CASSQDHFYEQYF. The DNA of the CDR3 is TGTGCCAGCAGCCAAGACCACTTCTACGAGCAGTACTTC.